The source of this T cell receptor (beta chain) is a study of T cell responses to AZD1222 COVID-19 vaccine. This clone turned up a few times. Its antigen is currently unknown. Assay: immunoSEQ multiplex PCR; the TCRdb copy retains only in-frame clones and omits some. Among more than 100,000 clones listed, about 91% were seen once. J was trimmed by 9 bases and V by 4 bases; bases with no gene match: 12. This CDR3 has 15 residues. Germline V lookup: CDR1 SGHAT, CDR2 FQNNGV. Whole-study results and caveats: The repertoires were collected only after the peak T cell response. Donors were mostly white British, more females; clonal diversity possibly underestimated. Spike-specific TCR breadth and depth went up after people got two AZD1222 doses. Only five to seven individuals given AZD1222 were seropositive at baseline.

J is TRBJ1-1 and V is TRBV11-2, with TRBD1 matching 9 bases. The receptor comes from an adult in good health. Sequenced material: peripheral blood, taken on day 0 of AZD1222 vaccination. For the CDR3, the DNA is TGTGCCAGCAGCTCCCGGACAGGGGAAAAAGGCCAAGCTTTCTTT. It is translated as CASSSRTGEKGQAFF.